This T cell receptor (beta chain) is from a study of blood T cell repertoires in COVID-19. In the authors' workflow: Reference gene primer amplification in the assay estimated nucleated cell counts. Sequencing used immunoSEQ multiplex PCR; TCRdb keeps in-frame clones, though not all of them. Clone size and V and J calls were adopted from that table, with D and trimming inferred from the DNA. The sample has a few hundred thousand clones; over 65% are singletons. Trimming shortened V by 2 bases and J by 4 bases, and 9 bases separated the two germline ends. The CDR3 is 14 amino acids. Looked up from germline, CDR1 is MNHNS and CDR2 is SASEGT.

The sequenced sample was peripheral blood. V is TRBV6-1 and J is TRBJ1-3, with a tentative D call TRBD1 (5 bases). The clonotype was recovered from a human donor with acute or convalescent COVID-19. The donor label of this sample is uncertain. The CDR3 loop is CASSELAGGNTIYF. The CDR3, as DNA: TGTGCCAGCAGTGAACTCGCAGGGGGAAACACCATATATTTT.